Listed here are 14 T cell receptor beta chains from one sample, sequenced in a study of T cells in Graves' hyperthyroidism and ophthalmopathy. From RNA transcripts, TCR beta CDR3 regions were amplified. The TCR CDR3 first-round RT-PCR relied on the HTBI primer set. TCRdb redid the calling of the multiplex PCR reads with MiXCR, one entry per CDR3 protein. In the table there are about 760,000 distinct CDR3 sequences, approximately 36% of which are singletons. Sequences were obtained from blood. These receptors all stem from a woman between 40 and 50 years old with Graves' hyperthyroidism.

J is TRBJ1-5 and V is TRBV12-3 or TRBV12-4; a possible D gene is TRBD1 (5 bases). The V gene lost 7 bases and the J gene lost 5 bases, with 12 bases spanning the gap. The CDR3 runs 13 residues. For the CDR3, the DNA is TGTGCCAGCACCCACGACAGAGATCAGCCCCAGCATTTT. The encoded protein is CASTHDRDQPQHF.

This clonotype was seen many times. This chain connects TRBV29-1 to TRBJ1-1; D unclear. Trimming took off 4 bases at V and 1 base at J, with 13 bases between the two ends. Germline lookup yields CDR1 SQVTM and CDR2 ANQGSEA. The CDR3 sequence is 14 residues long. This CDR3 is CSVGEESWNTEAFF. The CDR3 DNA follows: TGCAGCGTTGGGGAGGAATCCTGGAACACTGAAGCTTTCTTT.

This clonotype has only a few counts. The rearrangement links TRBV11-2 to TRBJ1-2; the D gene is possibly TRBD1 (5 bases). Trimming pared 5 bases from V and 7 bases from J, leaving 20 bases between. The germline V gene encodes CDR1 SGHAT and CDR2 FQNNGV. The CDR3 totals 15 residues. The CDR3 spells CASSRNPGDLRGYTF. The CDR3 DNA sequence: TGTGCCAGCAGCCGGAACCCTGGGGACCTTCGTGGCTACACCTTC.

This clonotype was picked up a small number of times. The chain carries TRBV5-5 and TRBJ1-1; 7 nucleotides align to TRBD1. The CDR3 consists of 14 residues. Germline V gene data show CDR1 as SGHKS and CDR2 as YYEKEE (reference sequence). After removal of 2 bases from V and 2 bases from J, the junction contained 3 bases not matched to a gene. CDR3 coding DNA: TGTGCCAGCAGCTTCAGGGGGATCAACACTGAAGCTTTCTTT. This sequence encodes CASSFRGINTEAFF. The variable domain in full, completed from reference TRBV5-5 and TRBJ1-1, reads DAGVTQSPTHLIKTRGQQVTLRCSPISGHKSVSWYQQVLGQGPQFIFQYYEKEERGRGNFPDRFSARQFPNYSSELNVNALLLGDSALYLCASSFRGINTEAFFGQGTRLTVV.

This clonotype has more than one count but fewer than ten. The chain has TRBV5-5 and TRBJ2-7; D tentatively fits TRBD1 or TRBD2 (6 bases each). V was trimmed by 3 bases and J by 1 base, leaving 14 bases between them. In germline, CDR1 is SGHKS, CDR2 YYEKEE (reference sequence). The CDR3 runs to 15 residues. This CDR3 reads CASSYERGLSYEQYF. CDR3 in DNA: TGTGCCAGCAGCTACGAACGGGGGCTGTCCTACGAGCAGTACTTC.

This clonotype was counted between two and nine times. This chain connects TRBV10-3 to TRBJ2-1, with D unresolved. Germline V gene sequence: CDR1 ENHRY, CDR2 SYGVKD. This CDR3 comprises 12 residues. Trimming shortened V by 0 bases and J by 12 bases, and 9 bases separated the two germline ends. CDR3 DNA sequence: TGTGCCATCAGTGAGTCAAGGGAAGGGCAGTTCTTC. Protein product: CAISESREGQFF.

Regarding this clonotype: A much larger clone is a single base away; this may be a read error. The V call is TRBV6-5, the J call TRBJ2-7; D is possibly TRBD1 (5 bases). In germline, CDR1 is MNHEY, CDR2 SVGAGI. V dropped 4 bases and J dropped 1 base, with 11 bases sitting between them. The CDR3 covers 14 residues. In nucleotides, the CDR3 is TGTGCCAGCAGTTGCTCCCAGGGTTCCTACGAGCAGTACTTC. It translates to CASSCSQGSYEQYF.

The count of this clonotype is one. The CDR3 region is CASSSPAGTGGMNTEAFF. The DNA for the CDR3 is TGTGCCAGCAGCTCCCCGGCCGGGACAGGGGGCATGAACACTGAAGCTTTCTTT. V is TRBV10-3 and J is TRBJ1-1; 12 bases map to TRBD1. V lost 10 bases to trimming and J lost 0 bases; unmatched junction nucleotides: 15. The V gene's germline CDR1 is ENHRY and CDR2 SYGVKD. The CDR3 totals 18 residues.

Many counts were recorded for this clonotype. This sequence joins TRBV20-1 and TRBJ2-7; tentatively, D is TRBD2 (5 bases). Per the germline V gene, CDR1 is DFQATT and CDR2 is SNEGSKA (reference sequence). Trimming took off 5 bases at V and 2 bases at J, with 10 bases between the two ends. This CDR3 is 12 amino acids long. The CDR3 sequence: CSARGEPYEQYF. CDR3 in DNA: TGCAGTGCTCGTGGGGAGCCCTACGAGCAGTACTTC.

Notes on this clonotype: This is likely a read error, given that the CDR3 carries no conserved phenylalanine or tryptophan at its end. The chain combines TRBV25-1 with TRBJ1-1, with unresolved D. CDR3 length equals 13 residues. V dropped 5 bases and J dropped 1 base, with 8 bases sitting between them. Germline V lookup: CDR1 MGHDK, CDR2 SYGVNS. The CDR3 reads CASSLTENTEAFL. The CDR3 DNA follows: TGTGCCAGCAGTCTTACAGAGAACACTGAAGCTTTCCTT.

This clonotype has a count of ten or more. The rearrangement uses TRBV20-1 and TRBJ1-2, with D hard to call. The germline V gene has CDR1 DFQATT and CDR2 SNEGSKA (reference sequence). The CDR3 spans 11 residues. Trimming shortened V by 3 bases and J by 6 bases, and 8 bases separated the two germline ends. CDR3 sequence reads: CSASPRNGYTF. The CDR3 nucleotides read TGCAGTGCTAGTCCCAGGAATGGCTACACCTTC.

The table lists this clonotype with a few counts. The J gene is TRBJ2-5, the V gene TRBV4-2; TRBD2 agrees at 13 bases. Germline CDR1 and CDR2: LGHNA and YNFKEQ. J lost 12 bases, V lost 3 bases, and 7 bases had no gene match. The CDR3 is made up of 14 amino acids. The CDR3 bases are TGTGCCAGCAGCCAGGAGACTAGCGGGGGGTCAAAGTACTTC. Translation gives CASSQETSGGSKYF.

The chain has TRBV4-3 and TRBJ2-7; 7 nucleotides align to TRBD2. Per germline, CDR1 LGHNA and CDR2 YSLEER. This CDR3 region has 16 residues. After removal of 0 bases from V and 2 bases from J, the junction contained 7 bases not matched to a gene. The CDR3 is CASSQDALAKPYEQYF. Written as DNA, the CDR3 is TGCGCCAGCAGCCAAGACGCACTAGCGAAACCCTACGAGCAGTACTTC.

Many counts were recorded for this clonotype. This chain links TRBV7-9 with TRBJ1-3; D not certain. The CDR3 runs to 16 residues. Trimming stripped 2 bases from V and 0 bases from J, with 11 bases between. Per the germline V gene, CDR1 is SEHNR and CDR2 is FQNEAQ (reference sequence). This chain's CDR3 is CASSLRTDNSGNTIYF. The CDR3 DNA reads TGTGCCAGCAGCTTACGGACGGATAACTCTGGAAACACCATATATTTT. Using reference TRBV7-9 and TRBJ1-3 for the parts outside the CDR3, the full variable domain is DTGVSQNPRHKITKRGQNVTFRCDPISEHNRLYWYRQTLGQGPEFLTYFQNEAQLEKSRLLSDRFSAERPKGSFSTLEIQRTEQGDSAMYLCASSLRTDNSGNTIYFGEGSWLTVV.